This TCR beta chain appears in the sequencing data of a study of blood T cell repertoires in COVID-19. Across the study: Specimens from acute and convalescent COVID-19 originated in the United States, Italy and Spain. From T cells, B-cell-depleted T cells, or PBMCs came the material, which was cDNA or gDNA.

Germline CDR1 LGHNA, CDR2 YNFKEQ. This CDR3 contains 14 residues. V gave up 6 bases and J gave up 4 bases; unmatched junction bases: 6. Using immunoSEQ multiplex PCR, the repertoire was profiled, and TCRdb retains in-frame clones only, with some absent. The repertoire holds about 160,000 clones, with nearly 80% as singletons. The clonotype comes from an elderly woman with acute or convalescent COVID-19. The V and J genes are TRBV4-2 and TRBJ2-3, with 8 bases that match TRBD2. Sample: peripheral blood. The DNA of the CDR3 is TGTGCCAGCAGGGATCCGGGGGGGCCAGATACGCAGTATTTT. Translation: CASRDPGGPDTQYF.